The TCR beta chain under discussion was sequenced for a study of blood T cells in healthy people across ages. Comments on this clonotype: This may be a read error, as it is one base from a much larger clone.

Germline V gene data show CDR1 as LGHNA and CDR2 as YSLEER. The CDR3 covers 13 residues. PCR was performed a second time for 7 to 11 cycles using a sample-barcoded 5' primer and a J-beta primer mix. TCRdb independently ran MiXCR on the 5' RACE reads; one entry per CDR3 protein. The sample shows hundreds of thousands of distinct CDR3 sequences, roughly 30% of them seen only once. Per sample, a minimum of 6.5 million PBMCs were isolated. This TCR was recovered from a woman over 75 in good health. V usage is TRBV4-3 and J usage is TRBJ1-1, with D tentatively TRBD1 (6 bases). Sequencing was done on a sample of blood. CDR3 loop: CVSSGQLNTEAFF. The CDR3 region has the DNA TGCGTCAGCAGTGGACAGTTGAACACTGAAGCTTTCTTT.